These 28 T cell receptor beta chains were all obtained from the same sample, sequenced in a study of STAT5B mutations in CD4+ large granular lymphocyte leukemia. TCRdb's table, derived via immunoSEQ multiplex PCR, lists solely in-frame clones and lacks some. The sample has 1,500 to 2,000 clones, about 77% seen once; the top ten hold about 88%. Material for sequencing was PBMCs. The source of these receptors is a woman in her 70s with CD4+ T-cell large granular lymphocyte leukemia.

For the CDR3, the DNA is TGTGCCAGCCGGCAGGGGGCGTCTACCGGGGAGCTGTTTTTT. This encodes CASRQGASTGELFF. This sequence joins TRBV27 and TRBJ2-2; 8 bases map to TRBD1. The germline V gene has CDR1 MNHEY and CDR2 SMNVEV (reference sequence). CDR3 length: 14 amino acids. The J segment lost 5 bases and the V segment lost 8 bases, leaving 7 bases of the junction unmatched.

J is TRBJ1-1 and V is TRBV15; no reliable D call. The CDR3 contains 11 residues. Germline CDR1 is LNHNV and CDR2 is YYDKDF (reference sequence). V gave up 0 bases and J gave up 7 bases, with 3 bases separating them. The CDR3 sequence is CATSREDEAFF. The CDR3 DNA reads TGTGCCACCAGCAGAGAGGATGAAGCTTTCTTT.

This clone was picked up a small number of times. The genes are TRBV2 and TRBJ1-2; tentatively, D is TRBD1 (5 bases). The CDR3 is made up of 14 amino acids. Trimming shortened V by 5 bases and J by 0 bases, and 10 bases separated the two germline ends. Germline CDR1 and CDR2: SNHLY and FYNNEI. This chain's CDR3 is CASSLQGANYGYTF. CDR3 bases: TGTGCCAGCAGTTTGCAGGGAGCTAACTATGGCTACACCTTC. Variable domain in full (rest from reference TRBV2 and TRBJ1-2): EPEVTQTPSHQVTQMGQEVILRCVPISNHLYFYWYRQILGQKVEFLVSFYNNEISEKSEIFDDQFSVERPDGSNFTLKIRSTKLEDSAMYFCASSLQGANYGYTFGSGTRLTVV.

The V call is TRBV7-3, the J call TRBJ1-1, with D maybe TRBD1 (5 bases). Germline CDR1 is SGHTA and CDR2 is FQGTGA. The CDR3 runs 13 residues. The V and J ends lost 3 bases and 0 bases respectively, with 5 bases between them. CDR3 sequence (DNA): TGTGCCAGCAGCTTCAGGGTGAACACTGAAGCTTTCTTT. Translation: CASSFRVNTEAFF.

The chain combines TRBV11-2 with TRBJ2-7, with D possibly called TRBD1 or TRBD2 (5 bases each). Deletions cut 5 bases from V and 4 bases from J, with 18 bases between. CDR3 length equals 15 residues. Germline CDR1 SGHAT, CDR2 FQNNGV. The CDR3 coding sequence is TGTGCCAGCAGCCCCAGTGGGGGTGCCGGATACGAGCAGTACTTC. It codes for CASSPSGGAGYEQYF.

The rearrangement links TRBV5-1 to TRBJ2-6; D unresolved. In germline, CDR1 is SGHRS, CDR2 YFSETQ. The length of the CDR3 is 15 residues. The V gene lost 0 bases and the J gene lost 0 bases, with 4 bases spanning the gap. This chain's CDR3 is CASSLVSSGANVLTF. For the CDR3, the DNA is TGCGCCAGCAGCTTGGTTAGCTCTGGGGCCAACGTCCTGACTTTC.

The CDR3 sequence is CSVRPGQGHNEQFF. CDR3 nucleotide sequence: TGCAGCGTCCGGCCGGGACAGGGCCACAATGAGCAGTTCTTC. This sequence joins TRBV29-1 and TRBJ2-1, with TRBD1 matching over 9 bases. The CDR3 has 14 residues. In germline, CDR1 is SQVTM, CDR2 ANQGSEA. After removal of 6 bases from V and 5 bases from J, the junction contained 8 bases not matched to a gene.

The rearrangement joins TRBV27 to TRBJ1-2; 8 bases are shared with TRBD1. J lost 8 bases, V lost 6 bases, and 11 bases had no gene match. This CDR3 has 14 amino acids. Germline CDR1 reads MNHEY; CDR2 reads SMNVEV (reference sequence). The DNA of the CDR3 is TGTGCCAGCAGGACAATCAGGGGGCAGGGGGGCTACACCTTC. Encoded protein: CASRTIRGQGGYTF.

The gene calls are TRBV11-1 and TRBJ2-1; D is undetermined. The V end was cut by 1 base, the J end by 0 bases, with 4 bases between. The CDR3 is 14 residues long. Per the germline V gene, CDR1 is SGHAT and CDR2 is FQDESV (reference sequence). The CDR3 bases are TGTGCCAGCAGCTTAGAAAGCTCCTACAATGAGCAGTTCTTC. Translation gives CASSLESSYNEQFF.

The rearrangement links TRBV19 to TRBJ2-6; D perhaps matches TRBD2 (6 bases). V gave up 3 bases and J gave up 0 bases, with 12 bases separating them. CDR1 is LNHDA and CDR2 is SQIVND in the germline V gene (reference sequence). The CDR3 loop spans 17 amino acids. CDR3 amino acids: CASSMGGGNSGANVLTF. The DNA for the CDR3 is TGTGCCAGTAGTATGGGTGGGGGGAACTCTGGGGCCAACGTCCTGACTTTC.

The chain couples TRBV4-1 to TRBJ1-4; D may be TRBD1 (5 bases). CDR1 is MGHRA, CDR2 YSYEKL, per germline. V was trimmed by 4 bases and J by 8 bases, leaving 17 bases between them. The CDR3 has 15 amino acids. The CDR3 DNA reads as TGCGCCAGCAGCCCCTCCCAGATTGGGGCCGAAAAACTGTTTTTT. Its protein product is CASSPSQIGAEKLFF.

The chain carries TRBV5-6 and TRBJ1-4, with 9 bases aligning to TRBD1. The length of the CDR3 is 17 residues. V dropped 4 bases and J dropped 0; count of bases not matched to a gene: 7. Germline CDR1 is SGHDT and CDR2 is YYEEEE. CDR3 region: CASSGGQGQATNEKLFF. CDR3 nucleotides: TGTGCCAGCAGCGGGGGACAGGGACAGGCAACTAATGAAAAACTGTTTTTT.

The CDR3 is CASSLDGQGVKNIQYF. CDR3 nucleotides: TGTGCCAGCAGCTTAGACGGACAGGGGGTCAAAAACATTCAGTACTTC. The rearrangement links TRBV11-1 to TRBJ2-4; 10 positions agree with TRBD1. The CDR3 contains 16 residues. V shed 1 base and J 3 bases; nucleotides not matched to a gene: 3. Germline values: CDR1 SGHAT, CDR2 FQDESV (reference sequence).

This chain joins TRBV7-8 and TRBJ1-1; no clear D gene. This CDR3 has 13 residues. The germline V and J ends were trimmed by 5 bases and 4 bases, with 11 bases remaining between them. Germline lookup yields CDR1 SGHVS and CDR2 FQNEAQ. The CDR3 region is CASSIIEGTEAFF. For the CDR3, the DNA is TGTGCCAGCAGCATTATAGAGGGCACTGAAGCTTTCTTT.

This sequence joins TRBV19 and TRBJ2-7; TRBD2 is a possible D gene (5 bases). The CDR3 runs 16 residues. V lost 1 base, J lost 0 bases, and 13 bases lay in between. The germline V gene encodes CDR1 LNHDA and CDR2 SQIVND (reference sequence). CDR3 sequence reads: CASSIGGFGDSYEQYF. CDR3 nucleotides: TGTGCCAGTAGTATAGGAGGATTCGGGGACTCCTACGAGCAGTACTTC.

This rearrangement joins TRBV6-6 to TRBJ1-1, with D possibly matching TRBD1 (6 bases). V dropped 6 bases and J dropped 4 bases, with 18 bases sitting between them. Per germline, CDR1 MNHNY and CDR2 SVGAGI (reference sequence). The CDR3 has 15 amino acids. CDR3 coding DNA: TGTGCCAGCAGAGCCTTACAGGGTGACGGCACTGAAGCTTTCTTT. The encoded protein is CASRALQGDGTEAFF.

CDR3 protein: CASRPTGAASYNEQFF. In nucleotides, the CDR3 is TGTGCCAGCAGACCTACAGGGGCTGCTTCGTACAATGAGCAGTTCTTC. This sequence joins TRBV2 and TRBJ2-1; the match to TRBD1 covers 7 bases. The germline V gene has CDR1 SNHLY and CDR2 FYNNEI. CDR3 length: 16 residues. J was trimmed by 4 bases and V by 6 bases; bases with no gene match: 12.

The CDR3 region has the DNA TGTGCCAGCAGCTTAGGGGGTGAAGCTTTCTTT. This sequence encodes CASSLGGEAFF. The chain has TRBV11-2 and TRBJ1-1; no firm D call. Germline CDR1 is SGHAT and CDR2 is FQNNGV. The CDR3 consists of 11 residues. The V end lost 1 base, the J end lost 7 bases, and 4 bases lay between the germline ends.

The CDR3 DNA follows: TGTGCCAGCTCCTTGGGTGGGGGGAGGAACACTGAAGCTTTCTTT. This sequence encodes CASSLGGGRNTEAFF. V and J are TRBV7-9 and TRBJ1-1; tentatively, D is TRBD1 (5 bases). V lost 8 bases and J lost 1, with 17 bases in between. The CDR3 loop spans 15 amino acids. Germline CDR1 and CDR2: SEHNR and FQNEAQ (reference sequence).

The chain couples TRBV21-1 to TRBJ1-2; the table assigns TRBD1, which was not confirmed against the DNA. TRBV21-1 corresponds to a pseudogene. CDR3 length: 18 amino acids. For the CDR3, the DNA is TGTGCCAGCAGCAAATTAGAGCCCGCGGGACAGGGGTTCTATGGCTACACCTTC. Translation: CASSKLEPAGQGFYGYTF.

The V gene is TRBV9, the J gene TRBJ2-2; 13 positions agree with TRBD2. Germline V gives CDR1 SGDLS, CDR2 YYNGEE. J was trimmed by 9 bases and V by 3 bases; bases with no gene match: 8. This CDR3 has 16 amino acids. The CDR3 sequence: CASSARTSGSVWELFF. DNA for the CDR3: TGTGCCAGCAGCGCCCGGACTAGCGGGAGTGTGTGGGAGCTGTTTTTT.

The chain recombines TRBV9 with TRBJ2-2, with 8 bases fitting TRBD1. Germline assignment: CDR1 SGDLS and CDR2 YYNGEE. J lost 4 bases, V lost 0 bases, and 2 bases had no gene match. This CDR3 region has 15 residues. CDR3 residues: CASSVVQGATGELFF. CDR3 nucleotides: TGTGCCAGCAGCGTAGTGCAGGGGGCCACCGGGGAGCTGTTTTTT.

The rearrangement joins TRBV7-2 to TRBJ2-7; 9 bases are a match to TRBD2. Germline V gene sequence: CDR1 SGHTA, CDR2 FQGNSA. The CDR3 is 13 amino acids. The ends lost 0 bases at V and 9 bases at J; junction bases unmatched: 3. The CDR3 region has the DNA TGTGCCAGCAGCTTAGCGCGGGGGGGCTTGCAGTACTTC. Translated: CASSLARGGLQYF.

In its sample, this clone was seen a few times. This chain joins TRBV29-1 and TRBJ1-1; unclear D gene. This CDR3 is built from 13 residues. Germline-derived CDR1 and CDR2 are SQVTM and ANQGSEA. Trimming took 7 bases from V and 1 from J, leaving 13 bases between them. This chain's CDR3 is CSAEELTNTEAFF. CDR3 nucleotide sequence: TGCAGCGCCGAAGAGCTAACGAACACTGAAGCTTTCTTT.

The chain employs TRBV6-5 and TRBJ1-1, with D perhaps TRBD1 (5 bases). V was shortened by 5 bases and J by 0 bases, with 13 bases between the two germline ends. The CDR3 totals 15 residues. Germline assignment: CDR1 MNHEY and CDR2 SVGAGI. The chain's CDR3 is CASSLAGQMNTEAFF. The CDR3 nucleotides read TGTGCCAGCAGTCTCGCGGGGCAGATGAACACTGAAGCTTTCTTT.

The CDR3 nucleotides read TGCGCCAGCAGTCCGGGACAGGACGTCTATGGCTACACCTTC. It translates to CASSPGQDVYGYTF. The chain recombines TRBV10-1 with TRBJ1-2; 8 nucleotides align to TRBD1. The V segment lost 5 bases and the J segment 4 bases; nucleotides outside the gene matches: 6. There are 14 residues in the CDR3. In germline, CDR1 is WNHNN, CDR2 SYGVQD (reference sequence).

The V gene is TRBV19, the J gene TRBJ2-6; D is perhaps TRBD1 or TRBD2 (6 bases each). Trimming pared 1 base from V and 0 bases from J, leaving 10 bases between. The CDR3 sequence is 17 residues long. Germline-derived CDR1 and CDR2 are LNHDA and SQIVND (reference sequence). The CDR3 protein is CASSIGGGNSGANVLTF. CDR3 nucleotides: TGTGCCAGTAGTATAGGAGGGGGGAACTCTGGGGCCAACGTCCTGACTTTC.

The rearrangement links TRBV5-1 to TRBJ1-3; 7 bases agree with TRBD1. V dropped 4 bases and J dropped 3; count of bases not matched to a gene: 7. CDR1 and CDR2 (germline): SGHRS, YFSETQ. CDR3 length: 15 amino acids. The CDR3 DNA is TGCGCCAGCAGCCCCCGACAGGGCAATGGAAACACCATATATTTT. This translates into CASSPRQGNGNTIYF.